This entry features one T cell receptor beta chain sequence. Antigen specificity is unknown. The length of the CDR3 is 18 residues. In germline, CDR1 is WNHNN, CDR2 SYGVQD (reference sequence). UMI-labeled 5' RACE TRB cDNA libraries were prepared from the cells. TCRdb re-called the 5' RACE reads and gives one entry per CDR3 protein, without DNA. The sample has 55,000 to 65,000 distinct CDR3 sequences. This specimen belongs to a study of CXCR3-negative and CXCR3-positive naive CD8 T cells. Naivety in CD8+ T cells corresponded to a CD45RO-CCR7+CD27+CD95- phenotype. Study findings and constraints: Expression of CXCR3 was partially reduced after cryopreservation, and fresh PBMCs were used in most assays. Comparison of naive cells showed more hydrophobic TRB CDR3s in CXCR3-positive than in CXCR3-negative naive cells. Naive CXCR3-positive and CXCR3-negative cells shared TRBV-TRBJ usage; memory cells diverged.

Sequencing used naive CXCR3- CD8+ T cells from blood. Subset denoted: CD45RO-CCR7+CD27+CD95- naive CD8+ T cells lacking CXCR3 (TNR3-). This chain connects TRBV10-1 to TRBJ2-3; as DNA is missing, the TRBD2 call by TCRdb cannot be tested. The clonotype originates from a human donor in good health. Some clones in this sample may be carry-over from other donors' samples. The CDR3 here is CDSSESPILVTGPDTQYF.